These 5 T cell receptor beta chains were sequenced from one sample in a study of T cell responses to AZD1222 COVID-19 vaccine. The table came from immunoSEQ multiplex PCR; TCRdb's copy has only in-frame clones and leaves some out. The sample lists 110,000 or so clones; 88% were seen once. The starting material was peripheral blood, obtained on day 0 of MenACWY control vaccination. The receptors were sampled from an adult in good health.

V is TRBV28 and J is TRBJ1-1, with TRBD1 identical over 8 bases. V lost 2 bases and J lost 11; bases outside the gene matches: 4. There are 12 residues in the CDR3. The germline V gene encodes CDR1 MDHEN and CDR2 SYDVKM. The CDR3, as DNA: TGTGCCAGCAGTTTAGAGAACAGGGGGGCTTTCTTT. This gives the protein CASSLENRGAFF.

This clone was seen only once. The chain recombines TRBV4-2 with TRBJ2-3; D perhaps matches TRBD2 (5 bases). V was trimmed by 3 bases and J by 2 bases, leaving 12 bases between them. There are 15 residues in the CDR3. Looked up from germline, CDR1 is LGHNA and CDR2 is YNFKEQ. CDR3 DNA: TGTGCCAGCAGCCAGGGAGCGCCGACCACAGATACGCAGTATTTT. This encodes CASSQGAPTTDTQYF.

This chain connects TRBV28 to TRBJ1-1; no definite D call. The V gene's germline CDR1 is MDHEN and CDR2 SYDVKM. Deletions cut 4 bases from V and 1 base from J, with 10 bases between. This CDR3 contains 14 residues. DNA for the CDR3: TGTGCCAGCAGTTCGCCAGCATCGAACACTGAAGCTTTCTTT. Its protein product is CASSSPASNTEAFF.

The V and J genes are TRBV5-4 and TRBJ2-3; 8 bases fit TRBD1. Germline V lookup: CDR1 SGHNT, CDR2 YYREEE (reference sequence). Trimming cost V 1 base and J 2 bases; bases outside gene matches: 9. The CDR3 has 17 residues. The CDR3 spells CASSLLIGTGNTDTQYF. The CDR3 DNA follows: TGTGCCAGCAGCTTGTTAATTGGGACAGGAAACACAGATACGCAGTATTTT. The full variable domain, its missing parts supplied by reference TRBV5-4 and TRBJ2-3, is ETGVTQSPTHLIKTRGQQVTLRCSSQSGHNTVSWYQQALGQGPQFIFQYYREEENGRGNFPPRFSGLQFPNYSSELNVNALELDDSALYLCASSLLIGTGNTDTQYFGPGTRLTVL.

The CDR3: CASSTLQRFSTDTQYF. The CDR3 nucleotides are TGTGCCAGCAGCACGTTACAGCGGTTTAGCACAGATACGCAGTATTTT. The genes are TRBV7-8 and TRBJ2-3; a weak D match, TRBD2 (5 bases). The germline V gene has CDR1 SGHVS and CDR2 FQNEAQ. Trimming shortened V by 5 bases and J by 0 bases, and 15 bases separated the two germline ends. The CDR3 is made up of 16 amino acids.